One TCR beta chain is described in this entry. There is no known antigen for this receptor. CDR3 length: 15 amino acids, cysteine to phenylalanine. DNA is not on record. Looking up the germline V gene yields CDR1 SGHRS and CDR2 YFSETQ. This sample was taken from a study of T cells expressing NK-cell markers (dated by TCRdb to the early 2020s). Looking at the study overall: In sorted CD3+CD56+NKG2C+, CD3+CD56+NKG2C- and CD3+CD56-NKG2C+ T-cell subsets from eight or nine donors, TCR beta-chain repertoires were profiled. The eight sequenced donors were randomly selected healthy volunteers, three men and five women. Seven of the eight sequenced donors were HCMV-seropositive and one was HCMV-seronegative. Illumina HiSeq 2000/2500, MiSeq or NextSeq was used to sequence libraries as 2 x 150 bp reads.

General study outcomes and caveats: For 5 or 6 donors, the dominant CD3+CD56+NKG2C+ clonotypes were among the top 10 CD8+ clonotypes and accounted for about 1.0-7.0% of CD8+ T cells. Those dominant clonotypes were again the most abundant among CD3+CD56-NKG2C+ cells in four donors, at roughly 25-60.1%. Whether the expanded NKG2C-expressing T cell clones were specific for HCMV antigens remained unclear.

Sequencing was carried out with an Illumina HiSeq 2000. The TCR beta cDNA libraries were made using 5'RACE template switching, a step that added both a universal primer site and unique molecular identifiers. Synthesis of cDNA was primed from the TCR beta constant segment and was followed by two consecutive PCR amplification steps. The source study handled its data this way. MIGEC was used to demultiplex reads and group reads by UMI, and MiTCR was used to assemble and quantify clonotypes. To remove erroneous sequences, TCR cDNA sequences were retained only when supported by two or more reads. Downstream repertoire analysis used the tcR package, and clonotypes were matched across fractions by CDR3 nucleotide sequence plus V segment. Antigen specificity was annotated against VDJdb with VDJmatch, allowing one amino acid substitution in CDR3. TCRdb reprocessed the reads, and each CDR3 protein sequence is entered once, without DNA. TCRdb, rather than the study authors, made the V and J calls. The table for this sample records about 550,000 distinct CDR3 sequences. The top ten clonotypes cover under 4.5% of the sample.

HCMV serostatus was determined by detecting HCMV-specific IgG in serum with a commercial ELISA kit. Ficoll density gradient centrifugation was used to isolate peripheral blood mononuclear cells from blood. The chain was built from TRBV5-1 and TRBJ1-3. The sequencing input was blood T cells: a sorted CD56 or NKG2C T cell subset, CD4+ or CD8+ T cells, or bulk PBMC T cells (not recorded which). This receptor was identified in a man between 18 and 35 years old in good health. Donor details come from another sample of the same person, matched by shared clones. CDR3 reads: CASSLSRDPPNTIYF.